Listed below are T cell receptor beta chains from one sample, sequenced in a study of CD8 T cells in Susac syndrome. TCRdb reanalysed the immunoSEQ multiplex PCR reads using MiXCR and keeps one entry per CDR3 protein. The repertoire consists of roughly 84,000 distinct CDR3 sequences, with around 96% occurring once and the leading ten covering around 0.41%. The sample was CD8+ T cells from PBMCs. The receptors were sampled from a human donor with Susac syndrome. Both conserved end residues are part of each CDR3.

CDR3 protein	V gene	J gene
CASSLGGDFGPNEQYF	TRBV13	TRBJ2-7
CASSQDPSGTAYNEQFF	TRBV3-1	TRBJ2-1
CASSLTLGGLAGRTDTQYF	TRBV7-9	TRBJ2-3
CSVEDPLTGELFF	TRBV29-1	TRBJ2-2
CSANERTGDTYEQYF	TRBV20-1	TRBJ2-7
CSARDLGVRGPNGYTF	TRBV20-1	TRBJ1-2
CPTSDSDRWKHFF	TRBV24-1	TRBJ2-1
CASWTVLYGYTF	TRBV6-5	TRBJ1-2
CASRRVFPDGYTF	TRBV2	TRBJ1-2
CASSLQGPSYEQYF	TRBV28	TRBJ2-7
CASSLGLTPLHF	TRBV12-3/TRBV12-4	TRBJ1-6
CASSATGKWMAEAFF	TRBV9	TRBJ1-1
CASSKAREGGANVLTF	TRBV6-1	TRBJ2-6
CASSLASGRAYNEQFF	TRBV12-3/TRBV12-4	TRBJ2-1
CAWTETEAFF	TRBV30	TRBJ1-1
CASSEPGGAVTQYF	TRBV25-1	TRBJ2-5
CASSEGQSLGNTIYF	TRBV2	TRBJ1-3
CASSLGQPWGYTF	TRBV7-2	TRBJ1-2
CATSRLRDRAFYGYTF	TRBV15	TRBJ1-2
CASSVGLAGSYEQYF	TRBV6-5	TRBJ2-7
CASSVATSLPDTQYF	TRBV9	TRBJ2-3
CSASEGLWDQPQHF	TRBV20-1	TRBJ1-5
CSASGGLSTDTQYF	TRBV20-1	TRBJ2-3
CASSLAVGQETQYF	TRBV7-6	TRBJ2-5
CASSLFKGPETQYF	TRBV7-9	TRBJ2-5
CASSELQGPNVLTF	TRBV28	TRBJ2-6
CASSLGARQYF	TRBV5-4	TRBJ2-4
CASSLSSNSPLHF	TRBV27	TRBJ1-6
CSARRGASNTGELFF	TRBV20-1	TRBJ2-2
CASSPQTELQETQYF	TRBV27	TRBJ2-5
CASSLNREETQYF	TRBV7-2	TRBJ2-5
CASSESGAGTDTQYF	TRBV6-4	TRBJ2-3
CASSLNRGRLAVTYEQYF	TRBV7-2	TRBJ2-7
CASSLTGLTQYF	TRBV5-6	TRBJ2-5
CASSPTGTNYGYTF	TRBV9	TRBJ1-2
CASSSPSDNEQFF	TRBV5-6	TRBJ2-1
CASSRQPLAGGAKNIQYF	TRBV5-1	TRBJ2-4
CSAPFDLRFGQETQYF	TRBV20-1	TRBJ2-5
CSVVYRIEAFF	TRBV29-1	TRBJ1-1
CSAREVGTQYF	TRBV20-1	TRBJ2-3
CASSSLTGANPKSGANVLTF	TRBV11-1	TRBJ2-6
CASSLKRSNTEAFF	TRBV28	TRBJ1-1
CSAREIGGLAYNEQFF	TRBV20-1	TRBJ2-1
CASSPPTDTGELFF	TRBV18	TRBJ2-2
CASTVTGTAETQYF	TRBV12-3/TRBV12-4	TRBJ2-5
CASSSVRDPHPNSPLHF	TRBV7-8	TRBJ1-6
CATSRVLGRGNQPQHF	TRBV15	TRBJ1-5
CASSLRGKNSPLHF	TRBV7-8	TRBJ1-6
CSARGQGYEQYF	TRBV20-1	TRBJ2-7
CSVVLEGEKLFF	TRBV29-1	TRBJ1-4
CASSSIRFRGYTF	TRBV28	TRBJ1-2
CASSLEGGPLYNEQFF	TRBV7-9	TRBJ2-1
CSASSREGRYEQYF	TRBV20-1	TRBJ2-7
CASSPSGEETQYF	TRBV13	TRBJ2-5
CASSQGTGLNYGYTF	TRBV3-1	TRBJ1-2
CAVNNEELFF	TRBV7-9	TRBJ2-2
CASSQDGRGTDTQYF	TRBV4-3	TRBJ2-3